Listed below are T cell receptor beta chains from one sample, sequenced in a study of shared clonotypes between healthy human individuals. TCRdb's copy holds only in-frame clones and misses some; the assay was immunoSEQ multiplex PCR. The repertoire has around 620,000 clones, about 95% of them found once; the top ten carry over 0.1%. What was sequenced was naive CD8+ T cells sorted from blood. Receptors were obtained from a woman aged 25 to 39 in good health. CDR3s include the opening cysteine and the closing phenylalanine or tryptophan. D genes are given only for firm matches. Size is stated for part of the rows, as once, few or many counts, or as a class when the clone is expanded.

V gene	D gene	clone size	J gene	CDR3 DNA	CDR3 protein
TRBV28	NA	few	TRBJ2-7	TGTGCCAGCAGTTTCTCCAGGACCTACGAGCAGTACTTC	CASSFSRTYEQYF
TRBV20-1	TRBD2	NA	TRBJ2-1	TGCAGTGCCAGACTAGCGGGTGAGCAGTTCTTC	CSARLAGEQFF
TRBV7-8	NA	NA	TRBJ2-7	TGTGCCAGCAGCTTAGACCGAACCTACGAGCAGTACTTC	CASSLDRTYEQYF
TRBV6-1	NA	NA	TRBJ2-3	TGTGCCAGCAGTGAATGGGCCCGGGAAGAGACAGATACGCAGTATTTT	CASSEWAREETDTQYF
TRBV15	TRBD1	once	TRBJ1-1	TGTGCCACCAGCGGGACAGGACTTGAAGCTTTCTTT	CATSGTGLEAFF
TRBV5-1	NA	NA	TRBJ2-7	TGCGCCAGCAGCGGAGCGGTCGACGAGCAGTACTTC	CASSGAVDEQYF
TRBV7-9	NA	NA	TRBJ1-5	TGTGCCAGCAGCCCTACAGGGTATCAGCCCCAGCATTTT	CASSPTGYQPQHF
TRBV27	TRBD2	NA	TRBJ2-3	TGTGCCAGCAGTGATTCGCGGGAGGGTGAAGATACGCAGTATTTT	CASSDSREGEDTQYF
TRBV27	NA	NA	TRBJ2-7	TGTGCCAGCGGACCGGGGTCCGAAGGGTGGGAGCAGTACTTC	CASGPGSEGWEQYF
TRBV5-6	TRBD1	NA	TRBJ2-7	TGTGCCAGCAGCCAATGGGACAGGGCCTACGAGCAGTACTTC	CASSQWDRAYEQYF
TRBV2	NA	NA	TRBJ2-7	TGTGCCAGCAGTATGTCGCTGTTAGCCCCAGGACTCTACGAGCAGTACTTC	CASSMSLLAPGLYEQYF
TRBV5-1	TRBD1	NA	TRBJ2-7	TGCGCCAGCAGCTTGGCCGGAGGGCCCGGGACAGGAGTCTCTTCGCGATACGAGCAGTACTTC	CASSLAGGPGTGVSSRYEQYF
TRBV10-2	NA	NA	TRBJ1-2	TGCGCCAGCAGCTCCTCTCAGGTGGGACCTGATGGCTACACCTTC	CASSSSQVGPDGYTF
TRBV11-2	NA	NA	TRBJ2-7	TGTGCCAGCAGCCTGATGGGGGGCGGCGGTGGTAACTACGAGCAGTACTTC	CASSLMGGGGGNYEQYF
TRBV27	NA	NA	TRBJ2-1	TGTGCCAGCAGTAAGGACGGCAATGAGCAGTTCTTC	CASSKDGNEQFF
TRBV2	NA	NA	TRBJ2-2	TGTGCCAGCATTTCCACCGGGGAGCTGTTTTTT	CASISTGELFF
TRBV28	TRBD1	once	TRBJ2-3	TGTGCCAGCACCCACAGGGGAACCGCAGATACGCAGTATTTT	CASTHRGTADTQYF
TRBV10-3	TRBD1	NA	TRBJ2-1	TGTGCCATCAATGATGACAGGGGGCGCGATGAGCAGTTCTTC	CAINDDRGRDEQFF
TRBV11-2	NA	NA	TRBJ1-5	TGTGCCAGCAGCTGCTCCAATCAGCCCCAGCATTTT	CASSCSNQPQHF
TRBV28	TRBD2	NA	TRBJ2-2	TGTGCCAGCAGTCCGAGGGGAGGGATCGAGGAGCTGTTTTTT	CASSPRGGIEELFF
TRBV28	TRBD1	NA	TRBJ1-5	TGTGCCAGCAGCACAGGGGATAGCAATCAGCCCCAGCATTTT	CASSTGDSNQPQHF
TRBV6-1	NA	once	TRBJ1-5	TGTGCCAGCAGTCTCGGACAGTATAGCAATCAGCCCCAGCATTTT	CASSLGQYSNQPQHF
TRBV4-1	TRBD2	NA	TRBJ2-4	TGCGCCAGCAGCCATCCGAGGGACTACCGCGGCGGCGGGGCCAAAAACATTCAGTACTTC	CASSHPRDYRGGGAKNIQYF
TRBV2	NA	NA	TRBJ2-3	TGTGCCAGCAGTGATTTTAGCGGTTACACAGATACGCAGTATTTT	CASSDFSGYTDTQYF
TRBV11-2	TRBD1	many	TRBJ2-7	TGTGCCAGCAGCCAAGGGACAGGGGTCTACGAGCAGTACTTC	CASSQGTGVYEQYF
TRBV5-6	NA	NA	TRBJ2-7	TGTGCCAGCAGCAGGGTAGCCTACGAGCAGTACTTC	CASSRVAYEQYF
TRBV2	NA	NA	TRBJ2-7	TGTGCCAGCGGAAGCTCCTACGAGCAGTACTTC	CASGSSYEQYF
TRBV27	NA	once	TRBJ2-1	TGTGCCAGCAGTTTATTGGGCAGGGGCAATGAGCAGTTCTTC	CASSLLGRGNEQFF
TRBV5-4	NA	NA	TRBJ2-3	TGTGCCCTCAGCGGTCCGGGATCGGGGGATACGCAGTATTTT	CALSGPGSGDTQYF
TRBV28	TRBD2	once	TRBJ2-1	TGTGCCAGCAGTTCCAGCGGGAGGGTCAATGAGCAGTTCTTC	CASSSSGRVNEQFF
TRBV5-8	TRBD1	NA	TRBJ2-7	TGTGCCAGCAGCTTCACCGGGACAGGGGTCGACGAGCAGTACTTC	CASSFTGTGVDEQYF
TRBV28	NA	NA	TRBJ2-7	TGTGCCAGCAGTCTGATGTTAGCGGACGAGCAGTACTTC	CASSLMLADEQYF
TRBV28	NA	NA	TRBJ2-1	TGTGCCAGCAACAAGATTAGAGTTGAGCAGTTCTTC	CASNKIRVEQFF
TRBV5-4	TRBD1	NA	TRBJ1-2	TGTGCCAGCAGCTTCGGGACAGGGGGCATCGACTATGGCTACACCTTC	CASSFGTGGIDYGYTF
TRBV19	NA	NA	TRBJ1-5	TGTGCCAGTAGTATGGCCGGGCTCCTTAGCAATCAGCCCCAGCATTTT	CASSMAGLLSNQPQHF
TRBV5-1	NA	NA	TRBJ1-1	TGCGCCAGCAGCTTGGGAATTGAAGCTTTCTTT	CASSLGIEAFF
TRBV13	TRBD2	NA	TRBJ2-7	TGTGCCAGCAGCACCCGACTAGCGGCCTCCCCCTACGAGCAGTACTTC	CASSTRLAASPYEQYF
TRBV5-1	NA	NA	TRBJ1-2	TGCGCCAGCAGCTTGGGGACGGAGTATGGCTACACCTTC	CASSLGTEYGYTF
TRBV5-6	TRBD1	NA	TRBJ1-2	TGTGCCAGCAGCTTGGCAGGGGGCGCGAACTATGGCTACACCTTC	CASSLAGGANYGYTF
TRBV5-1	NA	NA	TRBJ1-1	TGCGCCAGCAGCCTATTGGACACTGAAGCTTTCTTT	CASSLLDTEAFF
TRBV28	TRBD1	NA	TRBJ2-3	TGTGCCAGCAGTTCTAGACAGGGGGCAGGGACAGATACGCAGTATTTT	CASSSRQGAGTDTQYF
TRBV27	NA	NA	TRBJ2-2	TGTGCCAGCAGTTTTTTAGGTGGAGCCGGGGAGCTGTTTTTT	CASSFLGGAGELFF
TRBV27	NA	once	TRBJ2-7	TGTGCCAGCAGTTTTAGCGACGGCTCCTACGAGCAGTACTTC	CASSFSDGSYEQYF
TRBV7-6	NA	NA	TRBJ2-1	TGTGCCAGCAGCTTAGCCCCCTACAATGAGCAGTTCTTC	CASSLAPYNEQFF
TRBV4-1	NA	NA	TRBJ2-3	TGCGCCAGCAGCCAAGATAGGGCGGTTAGCACAGATACGCAGTATTTT	CASSQDRAVSTDTQYF
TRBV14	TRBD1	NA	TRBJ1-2	TGTGCCAGCAGCCAAGACCAAGGCAGGGGGCTGAAGGATGGCTACACCTTC	CASSQDQGRGLKDGYTF
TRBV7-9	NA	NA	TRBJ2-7	TGTGCCAGCAGTGGCTCTAGTTACGAGCAGTACTTC	CASSGSSYEQYF
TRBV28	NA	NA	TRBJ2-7	TGTGCCAGCAGTTTAGAGAACGGCGAGCAGTACTTC	CASSLENGEQYF
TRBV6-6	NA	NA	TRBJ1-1	TGTGCCAGCAGTTATGAGCTTGGGACTGAAGCTTTCTTT	CASSYELGTEAFF
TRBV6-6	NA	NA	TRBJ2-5	TGTGCCAGCAGTAATCCCCCCGACAGAAGAGAGACCCAGTACTTC	CASSNPPDRRETQYF
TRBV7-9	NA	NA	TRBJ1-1	TGTGCCAGCAGCCAGAACACAGGGAACACTGAAGCTTTCTTT	CASSQNTGNTEAFF
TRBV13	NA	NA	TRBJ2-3	TGTGCCAGCAGCGCGTCCCCAGATACGCAGTATTTT	CASSASPDTQYF
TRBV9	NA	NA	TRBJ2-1	TGTGCCAGCAGCGCATCCGGGACTCGTGTCTTGGATGAGCAGTTCTTC	CASSASGTRVLDEQFF
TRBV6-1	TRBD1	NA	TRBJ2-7	TGTGCCAGCAGTGAAGGGGTTGGACAGGCGACCTACGAGCAGTACTTC	CASSEGVGQATYEQYF
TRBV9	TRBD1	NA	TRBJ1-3	TGTGCCAGCAGCGCAGGGACAGGTAATGGAAACACCATATATTTT	CASSAGTGNGNTIYF
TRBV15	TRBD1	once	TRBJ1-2	TGTGCCACCAGCAGAGATGAGGGGGCGTACTATGGCTACACCTTC	CATSRDEGAYYGYTF
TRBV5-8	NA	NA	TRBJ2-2	TGTGCCAGCAGCTTGGGGAGGGCGCTGTACACCGGGGAGCTGTTTTTT	CASSLGRALYTGELFF
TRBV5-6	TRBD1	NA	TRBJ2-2	TGTGCCAGCAGCTTGGGGACAGGGGGCGCGAACACCGGGGAGCTGTTTTTT	CASSLGTGGANTGELFF
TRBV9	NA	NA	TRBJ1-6	TGTGCCAGCAGCATATCCGGGGTATCCGGTAATTCACCCCTCCACTTT	CASSISGVSGNSPLHF